This TCR beta chain was captured by sequencing in a study of vaccination and CD4 T cells after COVID-19. Overall study context: Overlapping spike peptides of SARS-CoV-2, HCoV-NL63, HCoV-OC43 and HCoV-229E were used, and cells were stimulated with them.

This CDR3 is built from 14 residues. With 5 bases removed from V and 6 bases from J, the gap between germline ends came to 16 bases. The germline gives CDR1 MNHEY, CDR2 SMNVEV (reference sequence). As for this clonotype: Antigen specificity is unknown.

With the Oncomine TCR Beta short-read assay, DNA from cultured CD4+ T cells was sequenced. TCRdb processed the PCR reads anew with MiXCR; each CDR3 protein has one entry. The sample shows over 7,000 distinct CDR3 sequences, less than 40% of them seen only once. As for treatment: roughly 10-day PBMC culture with coronavirus spike peptide pools or control peptides (ViraFEST assay). Before the COVID-19 pandemic (2011-2018), CD4+ T cells were obtained from the unexposed donor. The source is a human donor in good health. Input material: CD4+ T cells from blood, cultured in vitro. The genes are TRBV27 and TRBJ1-2; the D gene is possibly TRBD1 (6 bases). CDR3 residues: CASSEQGDGHGYTF. The CDR3 bases are TGTGCCAGCAGTGAACAGGGCGACGGCCATGGCTACACCTTC.